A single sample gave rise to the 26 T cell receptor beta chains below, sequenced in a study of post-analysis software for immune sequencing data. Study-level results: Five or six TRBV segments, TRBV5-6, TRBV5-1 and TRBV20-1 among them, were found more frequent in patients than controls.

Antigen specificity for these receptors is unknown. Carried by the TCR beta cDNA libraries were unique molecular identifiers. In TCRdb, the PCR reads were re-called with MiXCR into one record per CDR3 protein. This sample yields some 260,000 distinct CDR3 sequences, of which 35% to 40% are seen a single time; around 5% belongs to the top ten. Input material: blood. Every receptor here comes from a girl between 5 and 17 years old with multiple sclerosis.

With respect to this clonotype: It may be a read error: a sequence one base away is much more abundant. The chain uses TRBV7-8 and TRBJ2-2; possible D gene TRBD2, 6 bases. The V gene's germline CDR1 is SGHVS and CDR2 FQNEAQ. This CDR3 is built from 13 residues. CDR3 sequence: CASSLGPGGERFF. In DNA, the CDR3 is TGTGCCAGCAGCTTAGGCCCAGGAGGGGAGCGGTTTTTT.

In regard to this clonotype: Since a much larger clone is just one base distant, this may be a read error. For the CDR3, the DNA is TGTGCCAGCAACTTAGGAGGGAGGGGGGCCGGGGGCTACACCTTC. Its translation is CASNLGGRGAGGYTF. J is TRBJ1-2 and V is TRBV7-2; D is possibly TRBD1 (6 bases). The CDR3 loop spans 15 amino acids. Looked up from germline, CDR1 is SGHTA and CDR2 is FQGNSA. Combining the CDR3 with reference TRBV7-2 and TRBJ1-2 gives the whole variable domain GAGVSQSPSNKVTEKGKDVELRCDPISGHTALYWYRQSLGQGLEFLIYFQGNSAPDKSGLPSDRFSAERTGGSVSTLTIQRTQQEDSAVYLCASNLGGRGAGGYTFGSGTRLTVV.

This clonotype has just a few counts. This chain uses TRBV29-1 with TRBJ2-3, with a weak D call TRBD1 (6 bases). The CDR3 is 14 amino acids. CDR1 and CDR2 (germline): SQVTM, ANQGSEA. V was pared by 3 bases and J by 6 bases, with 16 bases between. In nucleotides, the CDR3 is TGCAGCGTTGACGGTTGGGGGCTCGGGGATACGCAGTATTTT. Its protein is CSVDGWGLGDTQYF.

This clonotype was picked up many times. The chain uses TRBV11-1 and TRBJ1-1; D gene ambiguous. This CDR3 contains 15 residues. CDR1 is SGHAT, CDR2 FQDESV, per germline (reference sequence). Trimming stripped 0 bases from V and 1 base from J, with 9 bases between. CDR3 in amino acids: CASSLAAAANTEAFF. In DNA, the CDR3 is TGTGCCAGCAGCTTAGCAGCGGCGGCGAACACTGAAGCTTTCTTT.

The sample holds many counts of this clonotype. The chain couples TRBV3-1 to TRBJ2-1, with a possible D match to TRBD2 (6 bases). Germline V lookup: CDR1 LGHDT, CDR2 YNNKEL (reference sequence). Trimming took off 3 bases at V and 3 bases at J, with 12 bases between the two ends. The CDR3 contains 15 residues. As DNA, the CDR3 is TGTGCCAGCAGCCACCGGGACTGGAACTACAATGAGCAGTTCTTC. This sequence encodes CASSHRDWNYNEQFF.

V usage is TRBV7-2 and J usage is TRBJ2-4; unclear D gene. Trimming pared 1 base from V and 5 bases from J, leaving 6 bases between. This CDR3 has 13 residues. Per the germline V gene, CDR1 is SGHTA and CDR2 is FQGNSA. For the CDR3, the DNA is TGTGCCAGCAGCTTAGACGCCCAAAACATTCAGTACTTC. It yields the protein CASSLDAQNIQYF.

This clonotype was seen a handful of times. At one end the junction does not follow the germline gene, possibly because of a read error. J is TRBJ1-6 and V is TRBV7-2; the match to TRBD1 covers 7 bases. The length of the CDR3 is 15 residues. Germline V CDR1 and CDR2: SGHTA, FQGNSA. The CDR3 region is CASSTRQGYNSPPHF. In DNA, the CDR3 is TGTGCCAGCAGCACACGACAGGGCTATAATTCACCCCCCCACTTT. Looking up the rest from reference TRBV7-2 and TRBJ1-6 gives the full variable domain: GAGVSQSPSNKVTEKGKDVELRCDPISGHTALYWYRQSLGQGLEFLIYFQGNSAPDKSGLPSDRFSAERTGGSVSTLTIQRTQQEDSAVYLCASSTRQGYNSPPHFGNGTRLTVT.

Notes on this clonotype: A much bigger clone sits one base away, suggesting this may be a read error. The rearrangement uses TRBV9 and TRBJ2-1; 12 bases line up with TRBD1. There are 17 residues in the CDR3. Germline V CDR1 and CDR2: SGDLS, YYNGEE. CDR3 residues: CASSVGGQGALYNEQCF. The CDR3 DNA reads TGTGCCAGCAGCGTAGGGGGACAGGGGGCCCTCTACAATGAGCAGTGCTTC.

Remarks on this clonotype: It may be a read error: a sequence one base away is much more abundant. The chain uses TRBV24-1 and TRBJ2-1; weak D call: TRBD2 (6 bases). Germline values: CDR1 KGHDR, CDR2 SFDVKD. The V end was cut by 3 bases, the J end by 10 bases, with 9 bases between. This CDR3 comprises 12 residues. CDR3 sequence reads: CATSDRRVEQFF. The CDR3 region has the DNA TGTGCCACCAGTGATAGGAGGGTGGAGCAGTTCTTC.

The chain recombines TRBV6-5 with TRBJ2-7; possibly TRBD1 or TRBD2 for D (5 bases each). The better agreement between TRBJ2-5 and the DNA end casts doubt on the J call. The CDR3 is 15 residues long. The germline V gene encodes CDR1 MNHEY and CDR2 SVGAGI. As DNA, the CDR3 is TGTGCCAGCAGAGGAGAGGGGCCTACCAGTGTGACCCAGTACTTC. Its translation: CASRGEGPTSVTQYF.

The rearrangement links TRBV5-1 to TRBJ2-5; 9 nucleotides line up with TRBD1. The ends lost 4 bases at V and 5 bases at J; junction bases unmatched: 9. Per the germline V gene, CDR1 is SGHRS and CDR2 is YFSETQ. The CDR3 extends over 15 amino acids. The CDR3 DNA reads TGCGCCAGCAGCCGGGACAGGGCTGGGCTGGAGACCCAGTACTTC. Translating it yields CASSRDRAGLETQYF.

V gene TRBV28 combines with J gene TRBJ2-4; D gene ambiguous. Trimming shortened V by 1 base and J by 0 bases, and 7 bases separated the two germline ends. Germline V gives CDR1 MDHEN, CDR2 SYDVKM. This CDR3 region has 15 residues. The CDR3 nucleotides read TGTGCCAGCAGTTTATTTGGGTTAGCCAAAAACATTCAGTACTTC. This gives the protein CASSLFGLAKNIQYF.

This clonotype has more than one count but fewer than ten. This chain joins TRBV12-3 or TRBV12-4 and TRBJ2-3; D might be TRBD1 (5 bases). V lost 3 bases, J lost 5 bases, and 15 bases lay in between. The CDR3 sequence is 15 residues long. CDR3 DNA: TGTGCCAGCAGTTTGAGTCAGGGCTCGAGAGATACGCAGTATTTT. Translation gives CASSLSQGSRDTQYF.

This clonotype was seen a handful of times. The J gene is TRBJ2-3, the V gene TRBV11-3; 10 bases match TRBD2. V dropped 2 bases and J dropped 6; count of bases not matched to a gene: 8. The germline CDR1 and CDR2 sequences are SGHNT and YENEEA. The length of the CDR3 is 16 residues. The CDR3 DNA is TGTGCCAGCAGCTTACCCGAGCGGGGGGGCCTGGATACGCAGTATTTT. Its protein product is CASSLPERGGLDTQYF.

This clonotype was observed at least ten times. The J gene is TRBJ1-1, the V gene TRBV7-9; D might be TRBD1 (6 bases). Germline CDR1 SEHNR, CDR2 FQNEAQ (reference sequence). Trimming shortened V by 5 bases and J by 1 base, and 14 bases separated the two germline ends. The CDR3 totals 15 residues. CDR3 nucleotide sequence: TGTGCCAGCAGCGCAAGGGACAAATGGAACACTGAAGCTTTCTTT. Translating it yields CASSARDKWNTEAFF.

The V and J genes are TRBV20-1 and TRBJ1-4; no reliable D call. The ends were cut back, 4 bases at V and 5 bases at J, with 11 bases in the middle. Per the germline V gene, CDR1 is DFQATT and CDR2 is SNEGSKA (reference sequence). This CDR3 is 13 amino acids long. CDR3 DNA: TGCAGTGCTAACGAAGGAACGAATGAAAAACTGTTTTTT. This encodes CSANEGTNEKLFF.

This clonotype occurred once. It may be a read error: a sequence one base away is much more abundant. CDR3 sequence reads: CAGSYETNYGYTF. The DNA for the CDR3 is TGTGCCGGCAGTTACGAAACTAACTATGGCTACACCTTC. The chain uses TRBV6-5 and TRBJ1-2; D is unresolved. The germline V gene encodes CDR1 MNHEY and CDR2 SVGAGI. The CDR3 sequence is 13 residues long.

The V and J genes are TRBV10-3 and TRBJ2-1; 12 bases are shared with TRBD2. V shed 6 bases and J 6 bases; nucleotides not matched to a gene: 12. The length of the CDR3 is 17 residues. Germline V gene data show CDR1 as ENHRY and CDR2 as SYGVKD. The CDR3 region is CAIRATSGSSYSNEQFF. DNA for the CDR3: TGTGCCATCAGGGCGACTAGCGGGAGTTCTTATTCCAATGAGCAGTTCTTC.

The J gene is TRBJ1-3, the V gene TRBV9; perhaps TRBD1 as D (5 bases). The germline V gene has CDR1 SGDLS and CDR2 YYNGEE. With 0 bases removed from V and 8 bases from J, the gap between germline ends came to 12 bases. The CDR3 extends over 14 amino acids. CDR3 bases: TGTGCCAGCAGCGTAGAACATCTGGGGGACACCATATATTTT. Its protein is CASSVEHLGDTIYF.

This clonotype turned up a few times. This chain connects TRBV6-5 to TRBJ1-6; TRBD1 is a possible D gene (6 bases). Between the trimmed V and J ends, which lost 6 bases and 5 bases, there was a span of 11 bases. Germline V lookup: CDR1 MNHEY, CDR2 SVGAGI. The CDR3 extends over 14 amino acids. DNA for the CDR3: TGTGCCAGCAGCCTGACAGGAAATAATTCACCCCTCCACTTT. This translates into CASSLTGNNSPLHF.

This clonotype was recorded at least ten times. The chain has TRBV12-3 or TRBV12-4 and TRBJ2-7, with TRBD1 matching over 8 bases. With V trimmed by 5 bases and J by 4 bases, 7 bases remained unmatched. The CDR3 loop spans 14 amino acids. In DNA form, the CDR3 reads TGTGCCAGCAGTCTCGGGACAGGACCGTACGAGCAGTACTTC. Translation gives CASSLGTGPYEQYF.

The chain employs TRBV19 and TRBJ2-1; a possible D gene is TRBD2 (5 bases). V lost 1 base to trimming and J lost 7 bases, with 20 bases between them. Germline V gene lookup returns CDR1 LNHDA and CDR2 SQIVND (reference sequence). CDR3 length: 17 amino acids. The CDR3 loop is CASSIVNPVYGENEQFF. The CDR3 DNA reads TGTGCCAGTAGTATAGTAAATCCGGTATACGGGGAAAATGAGCAGTTCTTC.

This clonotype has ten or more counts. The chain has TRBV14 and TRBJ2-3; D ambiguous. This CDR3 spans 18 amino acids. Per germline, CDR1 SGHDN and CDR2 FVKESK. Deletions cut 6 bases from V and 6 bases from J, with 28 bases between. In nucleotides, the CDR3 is TGTGCCAGCAGTTCGCCCCTGTTTGGCTACCCCGCGTCGGATACGCAGTATTTT. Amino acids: CASSSPLFGYPASDTQYF.

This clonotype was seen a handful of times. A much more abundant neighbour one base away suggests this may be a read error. The CDR3 here is CASSLAGLVGHEQYF. CDR3 nucleotides: TGTGCCAGCAGCTTAGCGGGACTAGTTGGCCATGAGCAGTACTTC. The chain has TRBV7-9 and TRBJ2-5; 8 bases line up with TRBD2. The CDR3 covers 15 residues. The V segment lost 0 bases and the J segment 11 bases; nucleotides outside the gene matches: 11. Germline CDR1 SEHNR, CDR2 FQNEAQ (reference sequence).

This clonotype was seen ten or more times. Written as DNA, the CDR3 is TGCAGTGCTGGCAACGTACAAGAGACCCAGTACTTC. Residues: CSAGNVQETQYF. This chain joins TRBV20-1 and TRBJ2-5; D is uncertain. The V end lost 5 bases, the J end lost 2 bases, and 9 bases lay between the germline ends. Germline assignment: CDR1 DFQATT and CDR2 SNEGSKA (reference sequence). CDR3 length: 12 residues.

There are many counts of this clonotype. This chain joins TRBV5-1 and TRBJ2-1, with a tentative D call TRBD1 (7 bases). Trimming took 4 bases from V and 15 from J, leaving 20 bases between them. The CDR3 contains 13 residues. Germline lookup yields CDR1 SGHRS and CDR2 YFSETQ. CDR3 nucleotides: TGCGCCAGCAGCAACCCGCCAGACAGGGAGGTGTTCTTC. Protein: CASSNPPDREVFF.